This T cell receptor (beta chain) was captured by sequencing in a study of CD8 T cells in ankylosing spondylitis. TCRdb re-called the 5' RACE reads with MiXCR, one entry per CDR3 protein. The data hold around 250,000 distinct CDR3 sequences, with approximately 11% observed a single time. In this sample, this clonotype turned up many times. V was shortened by 4 bases and J by 1 base, with 5 bases between the two germline ends. Germline V gene sequence: CDR1 ENHRY, CDR2 SYGVKD. The CDR3 runs to 13 residues. Material: blood, either unsorted or a sorted T cell fraction (not recorded which). This chain links TRBV10-3 with TRBJ2-1; D gene ambiguous. The sequence came from a male donor with ankylosing spondylitis or in good health (not recorded which). The CDR3 DNA sequence: TGTGCCATCAGTGGTGGGTCCTACAATGAGCAGTTCTTC. This codes for CAISGGSYNEQFF.